The T cell receptor (beta chain) described here comes from a study of early T cells in non-severe SARS-CoV-2 infection. Study in general: The input, bulk RNA from unsorted whole blood, was sequenced, and chains were unpaired. Study-wide results and limits: The study's VDJdb matching favored anti-spike CD8 responses and missed private and CD4 specificities.

This clonotype was recorded a few times. Its specificity is unknown. Separate cDNA molecules each had unique molecular identifiers attached to them. TCRdb reanalysed the 5' RACE reads using MiXCR and keeps one entry per CDR3 protein. The sample lists under 85,000 distinct CDR3 sequences, 12% seen once, with 15% to 17% in the top ten. The specimen comprised whole blood, sampled at baseline. The source of this sequence is an adult who was a healthcare worker with PCR-confirmed SARS-CoV-2 infection or an uninfected control (not recorded which). The donor label of this sample is uncertain.

This CDR3 is CASSLESYEQYF. The CDR3 nucleotides are TGTGCCAGCAGCTTAGAAAGTTACGAGCAGTACTTC. This rearrangement joins TRBV13 to TRBJ2-7; D is undetermined. V lost 1 base and J lost 4, with 5 bases in between. The germline CDR1 and CDR2 sequences are PRHDT and FYEKMQ (reference sequence). The CDR3 has 12 amino acids.